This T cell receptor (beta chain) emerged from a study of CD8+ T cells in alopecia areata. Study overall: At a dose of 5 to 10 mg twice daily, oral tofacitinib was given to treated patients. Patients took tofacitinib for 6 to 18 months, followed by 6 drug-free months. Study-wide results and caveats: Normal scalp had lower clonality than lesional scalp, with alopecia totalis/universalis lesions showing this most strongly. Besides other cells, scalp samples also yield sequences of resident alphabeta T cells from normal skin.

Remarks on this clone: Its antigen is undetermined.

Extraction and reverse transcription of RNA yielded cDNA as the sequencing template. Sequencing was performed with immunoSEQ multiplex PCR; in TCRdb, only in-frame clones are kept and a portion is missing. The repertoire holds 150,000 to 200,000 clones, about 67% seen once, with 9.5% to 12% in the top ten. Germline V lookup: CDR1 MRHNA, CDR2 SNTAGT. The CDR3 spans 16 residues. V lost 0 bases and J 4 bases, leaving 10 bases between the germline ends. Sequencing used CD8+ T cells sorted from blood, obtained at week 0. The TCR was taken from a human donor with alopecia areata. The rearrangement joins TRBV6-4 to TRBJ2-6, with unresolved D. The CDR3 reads CASSDSGVSGANVLTF. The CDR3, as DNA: TGTGCCAGCAGTGACTCTGGGGTTTCCGGGGCCAACGTCCTGACTTTC.